This T cell receptor beta chain was sequenced during a study of glioma-infiltrating T cells after dendritic cell vaccination (dated by TCRdb to about 2016). At the level of the whole study: The cohort included some 15 glioblastoma patients drawn from Phase I and II dendritic cell vaccination trials, of whom 9 were newly diagnosed and 6 had recurrent disease. Patients received three intradermal dendritic cell vaccine injections at biweekly intervals in the arm below the axilla. Autologous tumor lysate-pulsed dendritic cell vaccination was administered to the patients between the early 2000s and the early 2010s. Survival after dendritic cell vaccination was correlated with TCR sequencing metrics such as TIL content and the overlap between tumor and blood repertoires. Tumor-infiltrating lymphocyte content was quantified and tumor and blood repertoires were compared in dendritic cell-vaccinated glioblastoma patients by deep sequencing of TCR beta CDR3 regions. To make the vaccine, monocyte-derived dendritic cells were cultured for less than nine days with IL-4 and GM-CSF and then pulsed overnight with autologous tumor lysate. Results and caveats for the whole study, not just this receptor: The cohort was small and heterogeneous, only a few patients had full blood and tumor sets, and even fewer had initial-recurrent tumor pairs. After dendritic cell vaccination, a higher estimated pretreatment TIL content predicted longer time to progression and overall survival. TCR clonality showed no direct relationship with survival, which suggests that a diverse polyclonal response may be important. The TCR overlap response model with three groups was called speculative and said to need prospective validation.

The time point label, read with the paper, signifies: after dendritic cell vaccination, including at tumor progression/relapse. Patients were selected on the basis of adequate residual fresh-frozen tumor tissue and more than two years of available survival data. Although molecular status otherwise differed among the glioblastoma patients, no patient had an isocitrate dehydrogenase mutation. PBMC collection took place before vaccination, two weeks after the third vaccination, and at tumor progression if progression occurred. The Qiagen DNeasy Blood extraction Kit was used to extract genomic DNA. The immunoSEQ assay amplified TCRB CDR3 regions from roughly 2 micrograms of genomic DNA, or from all available DNA when less than that amount was available. For multiplex PCR, 60 forward primers for TCR V beta segments and 13 reverse primers for J beta segments were used. To estimate reads per starting template, synthetic control templates were spiked into each sample at limiting dilution. Reads of 87 bp were generated by sequencing on the Illumina HiSeq System. The study's processing was this. To remove PCR and sequencing errors, closely related sequences were merged with a nearest neighbor algorithm. TCR overlap was defined as the percentage of unique tumor TCR beta sequences that were also present in the same patient's peripheral blood. The clones in this table, taken by TCRdb from immuneACCESS, are in-frame only. Not every clone is retained; where verified, under half of the shortfall comes from an unresolved V gene, and the cause of the rest is unknown. D and trimming come from the DNA, and the V and J calls and clone size come from that table. Present in this sample are 70,000 to 100,000 clones, roughly 80% of which were seen just once. The ten largest make up roughly 6.8% of the sample.

Comment on this clone: What this receptor recognizes is not known. The input lacks base qualities; no much larger clone sits a single base away.

The CDR3 measures 15 amino acids from cysteine to phenylalanine. The read is trimmed to its CDR3 DNA, 45 bases read in frame from base 1. V is reduced by 0 bases and J by 5 bases, leaving a spacing of 11 bases between them. From a lookup of the germline V gene, CDR1 and CDR2 are SGHRS and YFSETQ. The specimen comprised blood, sampled after dendritic cell vaccination. The sequence came from a human donor with glioblastoma. The chain couples TRBV5-1 to TRBJ2-2; a tentative D call is TRBD1 (6 bases match). The CDR3 protein sequence reads: CASSLAQGWTGELFF. Here is the DNA: TGCGCCAGCAGCTTGGCACAGGGATGGACCGGGGAGCTGTTTTTT.